Following are 5 T cell receptor beta chains from one sample sequenced in a study of T cell responses to AZD1222 COVID-19 vaccine. TCRdb keeps only in-frame clones here, not all; method: immunoSEQ multiplex PCR. The sample consists of approximately 150,000 clones, more than 85% of them appearing once. Sequencing used peripheral blood, obtained 28 days after the second AZD1222 dose. The receptor set was obtained from an adult who received the AZD1222 COVID-19 vaccine.

This clone has only one observation. V is TRBV10-3 and J is TRBJ2-7; weak D call: TRBD1 (5 bases). The CDR3 has 12 residues. The germline gives CDR1 ENHRY, CDR2 SYGVKD. Trimming removed 4 bases at V and 3 bases at J, with 7 bases between. For the CDR3, the DNA is TGTGCCATCAGTGTCCAGGGCTACGAGCAGTACTTC. It codes for CAISVQGYEQYF.

This clone was found once. The CDR3 loop reads CASTDSRDTEAFF. CDR3 bases: TGTGCCAGCACTGACTCCAGGGACACTGAAGCTTTCTTT. This chain links TRBV6-5 with TRBJ1-1; possible D gene TRBD1, 5 bases. Trimming cost V 7 bases and J 3 bases, with 12 bases left between them. Per the germline V gene, CDR1 is MNHEY and CDR2 is SVGAGI. The CDR3 has 13 amino acids.

This rearrangement joins TRBV19 to TRBJ2-2; D remains ambiguous. V lost 3 bases to trimming and J lost 0 bases, with 11 bases between them. Germline V gene sequence: CDR1 LNHDA, CDR2 SQIVND (reference sequence). This CDR3 has 16 residues. CDR3 in amino acids: CASSISGRSNTGELFF. The CDR3 coding sequence is TGTGCCAGTAGTATCAGTGGACGGTCGAACACCGGGGAGCTGTTTTTT.

The chain employs TRBV6-2 or TRBV6-3 and TRBJ1-5; 7 bases fit TRBD1. The germline CDR1 and CDR2 sequences are MNHEY and SVGEGT. This CDR3 is built from 13 residues. V lost 2 bases, J lost 6 bases, and 1 base stayed unmatched. The CDR3 DNA reads as TGTGCCAGCAGTTACGGGACAGTTCAGCCCCAGCATTTT. Its translation is CASSYGTVQPQHF.

V and J are TRBV4-2 and TRBJ1-1; TRBD1 might be the D (5 bases). V lost 2 bases, J lost 4 bases, and 11 bases lay in between. Germline V gives CDR1 LGHNA, CDR2 YNFKEQ. CDR3 length equals 14 residues. CDR3 in amino acids: CASSQKWGGTEAFF. CDR3 bases: TGTGCCAGCAGCCAAAAATGGGGGGGCACTGAAGCTTTCTTT.